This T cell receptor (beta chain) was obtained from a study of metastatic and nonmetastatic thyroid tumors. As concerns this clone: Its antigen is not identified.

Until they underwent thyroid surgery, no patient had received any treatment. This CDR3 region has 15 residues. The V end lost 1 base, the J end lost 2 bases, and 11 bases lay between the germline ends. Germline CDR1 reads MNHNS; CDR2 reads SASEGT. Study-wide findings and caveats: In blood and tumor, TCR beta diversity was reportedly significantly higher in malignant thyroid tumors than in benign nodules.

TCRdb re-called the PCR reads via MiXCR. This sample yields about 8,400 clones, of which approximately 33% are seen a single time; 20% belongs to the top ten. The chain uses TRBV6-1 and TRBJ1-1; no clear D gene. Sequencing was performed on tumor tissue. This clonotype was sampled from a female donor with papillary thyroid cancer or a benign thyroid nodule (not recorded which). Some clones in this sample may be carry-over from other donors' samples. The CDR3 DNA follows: TGTGCCAGCAGTGAAGGGGGTCACCTCAACACTGAAGCTTTCTTT. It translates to CASSEGGHLNTEAFF.